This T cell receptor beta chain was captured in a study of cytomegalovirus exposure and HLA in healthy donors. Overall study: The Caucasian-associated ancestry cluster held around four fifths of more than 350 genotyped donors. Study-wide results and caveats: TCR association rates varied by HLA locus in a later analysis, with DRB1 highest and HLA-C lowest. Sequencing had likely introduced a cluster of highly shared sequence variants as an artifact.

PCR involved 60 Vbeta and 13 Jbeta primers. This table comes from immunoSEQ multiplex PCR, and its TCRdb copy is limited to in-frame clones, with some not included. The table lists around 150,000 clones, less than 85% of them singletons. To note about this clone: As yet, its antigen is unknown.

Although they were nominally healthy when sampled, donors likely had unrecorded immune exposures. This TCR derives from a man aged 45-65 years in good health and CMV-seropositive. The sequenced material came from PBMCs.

The CDR3 here is CASSPSGRDSGRGQFF. CDR3 coding DNA: TGTGCCAGCAGCCCCAGTGGGCGGGACAGTGGCCGGGGGCAGTTCTTC. This chain links TRBV9 with TRBJ2-1; D may be TRBD1 (7 bases). Germline assignment: CDR1 SGDLS and CDR2 YYNGEE. The CDR3 totals 16 residues. V dropped 4 bases and J dropped 12 bases, with 26 bases sitting between them.